This T cell receptor (beta chain) originates from a study of T cell repertoires in cytomegalovirus infection. In the study overall: Both recently identified HLA-C-restricted and well-studied HLA-B-restricted CMV epitopes were used in the study. General study points: CMV-specific TCR beta clonotypes restricted by HLA-C dominated the ex vivo response. Carriers of CMV and the relevant HLA type were discriminated by public TCR beta frequency.

The V and J ends lost 8 bases and 4 bases respectively, with 19 bases between them. The CDR3 is 15 residues long. TCRdb processed the reads anew with MiXCR; each CDR3 protein has one entry. The table has under 850,000 distinct CDR3 sequences, around 32% seen once. Comments on this clonotype: Its specificity is not known.

The gene calls are TRBV12-3 or TRBV12-4 and TRBJ2-3; D is undetermined. This specimen was cultured PBMCs, taken from culture after CMV antigen stimulation. The sequence derives from a human donor in good health (CMV status not recorded). Some clones in this sample may be carry-over from other donors' samples. Here the CDR3 DNA reads TGTGCCAGCCGAGCAGTAGGCGGTACGGCAGATACGCAGTATTTT. The encoded protein is CASRAVGGTADTQYF.